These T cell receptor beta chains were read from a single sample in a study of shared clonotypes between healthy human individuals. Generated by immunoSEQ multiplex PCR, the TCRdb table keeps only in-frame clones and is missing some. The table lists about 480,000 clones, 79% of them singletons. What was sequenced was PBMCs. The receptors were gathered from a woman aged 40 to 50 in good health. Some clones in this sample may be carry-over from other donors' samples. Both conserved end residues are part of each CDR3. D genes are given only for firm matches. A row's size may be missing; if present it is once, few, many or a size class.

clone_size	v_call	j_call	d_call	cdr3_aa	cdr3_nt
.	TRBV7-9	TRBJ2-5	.	CASSLGGTQETQYF	TGTGCCAGCAGCTTAGGGGGAACACAAGAGACCCAGTACTTC
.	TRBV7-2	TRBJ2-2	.	CASSSRLENTGELFF	TGTGCCAGCAGCTCGAGACTAGAGAACACCGGGGAGCTGTTTTTT
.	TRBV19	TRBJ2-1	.	CASSTQLARALYNEQFF	TGTGCCAGTAGTACCCAACTCGCCAGGGCTCTATACAATGAGCAGTTCTTC
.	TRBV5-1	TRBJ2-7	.	CASSLEQGSSEQYF	TGCGCCAGCAGCTTGGAACAGGGCTCCAGCGAGCAGTACTTC
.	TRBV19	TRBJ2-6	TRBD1	CASGTVETGANVLTF	TGTGCCAGCGGGACAGTAGAGACTGGGGCCAACGTCCTGACTTTC
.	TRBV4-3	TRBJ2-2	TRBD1	CASSQGRTGGARTGELFF	TGCGCCAGCAGCCAAGGCAGGACAGGGGGCGCGAGGACCGGGGAGCTGTTTTTT
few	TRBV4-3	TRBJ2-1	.	CASSQEGATLDEQFF	TGCGCCAGCAGCCAAGAAGGGGCCACCCTGGATGAGCAGTTCTTC
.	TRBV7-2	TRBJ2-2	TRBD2	CASSLGGTRVPGELFF	TGTGCCAGCAGCTTAGGTGGGACTAGGGTCCCCGGGGAGCTGTTTTTT
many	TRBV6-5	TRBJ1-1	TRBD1	CASREQGLYTEAFF	TGTGCCAGCAGAGAACAGGGGTTGTACACTGAAGCTTTCTTT
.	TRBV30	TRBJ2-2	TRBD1	CAWRTGGFTGELFF	TGTGCCTGGCGGACAGGAGGTTTCACCGGGGAGCTGTTTTTT
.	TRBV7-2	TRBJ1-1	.	CASSPGTGWDTEAFF	TGTGCCAGCAGCCCCGGGACGGGTTGGGACACTGAAGCTTTCTTT
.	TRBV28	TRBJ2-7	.	CASSLSQVNEQYF	TGTGCCAGCAGTTTGTCGCAGGTTAACGAGCAGTACTTC
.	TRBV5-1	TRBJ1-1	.	CASSLALDFTEAFF	TGCGCCAGCAGCTTGGCCCTGGATTTCACTGAAGCTTTCTTT
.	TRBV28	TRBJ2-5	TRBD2	CASSLPSGRIVETQYF	TGTGCCAGCAGTTTACCTAGCGGGAGGATTGTAGAGACCCAGTACTTC
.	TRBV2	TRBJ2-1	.	CASSAGTHYNEQFF	TGTGCCAGCAGTGCCGGGACACACTACAATGAGCAGTTCTTC